This record covers a single TCR beta chain. V lost 9 bases, J lost 2 bases, and 4 bases stayed unmatched. This CDR3 is 13 amino acids long. Germline values: CDR1 MNHEY, CDR2 SVGAGI. Sequencing used immunoSEQ multiplex PCR; TCRdb keeps in-frame clones, though not all of them. The data show under 130,000 clones, roughly four fifths seen once. This entry is derived from a study of control samples from healthy donors and cancer patients. The sequence was collected from a woman aged 45-59 years in good health. Sequencing was performed on blood. The chain combines TRBV6-5 with TRBJ2-1; 7 bases are shared with TRBD1. As DNA, the CDR3 is TGTGCCAGTTCTGGGACAGCCTACAATGAGCAGTTCTTC. Translated: CASSGTAYNEQFF.